The T cell receptor (beta chain) under discussion was sequenced for a study of blood T cell repertoires in COVID-19 (dated by TCRdb to 2018 to 2020). General notes on the study: Collaborator samples came from the United States, Italy and Spain and covered acute and convalescent phases of COVID-19. The dataset comprised deeply sampled blood TCRbeta repertoires from subjects exposed to, actively infected with, or recovered from COVID-19. Samples were obtained from the ongoing ImmuneRACE study (first 160 participants) and from about 1,300 subjects provided by 6 global collaborators. A de-identified subject ID, COVID-19 status, age in years and sex were almost always included in the sample metadata. Where available, HLA class I and class II types were taken from metadata supplied by the sample provider and were not determined by assay-based typing. A freely available public database, intended as a resource for researchers studying the immune response to SARS-CoV-2, is where the repertoires were released. The prospective study material was composed of cDNA or gDNA derived from T cells, B-cell-depleted T cells, or PBMCs. Broader findings and caveats from the paper: The quantity of clinical and demographic metadata differed by source and by participant and was supplied without curation.

Whole blood was collected in K2EDTA tubes by collaborating institutions according to the institutions' own protocols. For TCRbeta analysis, collaborators shipped samples in one of three forms: frozen whole blood, isolated PBMCs, or DNA extracted from either of those sample types. Notes on this clone: Its specific antigen is unknown. Base-call qualities are not available, and no considerably larger clone is one nucleotide away.

The germline V gene provides CDR1 SQVTM and CDR2 ANQGSEA. The cysteine opens and the phenylalanine closes a CDR3 of 14 amino acids. Only CDR3 DNA remains: 42 bases, in frame from the first base. V ends up 6 bases short and J 2 bases short, with an unmatched junction base count of 1. TCRbeta CDR3 regions were amplified from genomic DNA by means of the immunoSEQ Assay, a bias-controlled multiplex PCR. The authors' pipeline ran thus. The number of nucleated cells in each sample was estimated by amplification of reference gene primers within the assay. To quantify the absolute abundance of each unique TCRbeta CDR3 rearrangement, sequence reads were collapsed and filtered. For each sample, productive Simpson clonality was calculated by taking the square root of Simpson's diversity index across productive rearrangements. The table was pulled from immuneACCESS by TCRdb, which kept in-frame rearrangements only. Such tables lose some clones; where checked, under half of the loss comes from unresolved V genes, and the rest has no known cause. V and J calls and clone size are those listed in that table; D and trimming were worked out from the DNA. This sample comprises tens of thousands of clones, about four fifths of them detected only once. 24% of the sample belongs to the ten largest clones.

Sequencing was done on a sample of peripheral blood. Here the chain combines TRBV29-1 and TRBJ2-5; TRBD2 aligns with 15 central bases. The clonotype originates from a human donor with acute or convalescent COVID-19. The donor label of this sample is uncertain. The CDR3 protein: CSVGLAGGQETQYF. The DNA reads TGCAGCGTCGGACTAGCGGGAGGGCAAGAGACCCAGTACTTC.